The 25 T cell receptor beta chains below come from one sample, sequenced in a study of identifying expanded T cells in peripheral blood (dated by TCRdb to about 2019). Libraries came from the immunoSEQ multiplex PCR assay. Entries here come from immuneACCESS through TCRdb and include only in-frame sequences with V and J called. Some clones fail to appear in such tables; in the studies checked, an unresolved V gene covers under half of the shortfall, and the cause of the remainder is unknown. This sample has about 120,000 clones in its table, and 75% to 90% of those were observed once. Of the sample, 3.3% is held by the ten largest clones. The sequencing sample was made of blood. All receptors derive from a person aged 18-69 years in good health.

CDR3 nucleotides: TGTGCCAGCAGCTTCACGGCCGGCGGGGAGCTGTTTTTT. It encodes CASSFTAGGELFF. This chain links TRBV5-5 with TRBJ2-2; the D is unclear. CDR3 length equals 13 residues. Between the trimmed V and J ends, which lost 2 bases and 7 bases, there was a span of 9 bases. Germline V gene data show CDR1 as SGHKS and CDR2 as YYEKEE (reference sequence).

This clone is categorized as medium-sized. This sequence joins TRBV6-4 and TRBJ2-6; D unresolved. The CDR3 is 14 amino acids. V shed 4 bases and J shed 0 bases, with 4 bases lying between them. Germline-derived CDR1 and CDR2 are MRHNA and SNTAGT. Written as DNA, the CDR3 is TGTGCCAGCAGTGTGAGCTCTGGGGCCAACGTCCTGACTTTC. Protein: CASSVSSGANVLTF.

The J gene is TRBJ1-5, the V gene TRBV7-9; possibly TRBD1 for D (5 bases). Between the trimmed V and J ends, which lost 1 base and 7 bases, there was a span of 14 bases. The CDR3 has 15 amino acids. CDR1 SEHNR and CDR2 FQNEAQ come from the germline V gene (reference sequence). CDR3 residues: CASSLEDIRSQPQHF. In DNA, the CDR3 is TGTGCCAGCAGCTTAGAGGACATTCGGTCCCAGCCCCAGCATTTT.

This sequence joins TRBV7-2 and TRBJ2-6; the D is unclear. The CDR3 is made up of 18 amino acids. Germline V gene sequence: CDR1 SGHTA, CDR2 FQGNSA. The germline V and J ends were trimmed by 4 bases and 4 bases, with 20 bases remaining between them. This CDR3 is CASSSHGIRVSGANVLTF. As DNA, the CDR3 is TGTGCCAGCAGCTCCCACGGCATAAGGGTGTCAGGGGCCAACGTCCTGACTTTC.

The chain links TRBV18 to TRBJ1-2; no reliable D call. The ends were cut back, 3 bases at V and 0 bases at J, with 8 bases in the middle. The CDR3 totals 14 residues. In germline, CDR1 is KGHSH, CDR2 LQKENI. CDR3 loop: CASSPGVSNYGYTF. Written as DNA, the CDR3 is TGTGCCAGCTCACCGGGAGTGTCTAACTATGGCTACACCTTC.

The CDR3 sequence: CASSLRQTDGYTF. In DNA, the CDR3 is TGTGCCAGCTCACTACGGCAGACGGATGGCTACACCTTC. The rearrangement joins TRBV18 to TRBJ1-2; D remains unclear. The CDR3 has 13 residues. Trimming took 4 bases from V and 6 from J, leaving 12 bases between them. Germline V gives CDR1 KGHSH, CDR2 LQKENI. Supplemented by reference TRBV18 and TRBJ1-2, the full variable domain reads NAGVMQNPRHLVRRRGQEARLRCSPMKGHSHVYWYRQLPEEGLKFMVYLQKENIIDESGMPKERFSAEFPKEGPSILRIQQVVRGDSAAYFCASSLRQTDGYTFGSGTRLTVV.

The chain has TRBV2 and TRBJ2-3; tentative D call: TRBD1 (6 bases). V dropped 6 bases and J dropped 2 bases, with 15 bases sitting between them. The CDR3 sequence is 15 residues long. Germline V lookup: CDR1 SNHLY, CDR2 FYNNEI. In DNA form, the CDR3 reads TGTGCCAGCAGACATCCGGGACACATCACAGATACGCAGTATTTT. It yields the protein CASRHPGHITDTQYF.

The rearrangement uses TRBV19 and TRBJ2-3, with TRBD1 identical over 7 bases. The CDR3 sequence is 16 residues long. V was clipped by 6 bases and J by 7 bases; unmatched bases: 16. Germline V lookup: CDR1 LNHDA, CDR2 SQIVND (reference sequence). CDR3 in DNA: TGTGCCAGTAGATCTAATCTACCGGGACAGAGTAATACGCAGTATTTT. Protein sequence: CASRSNLPGQSNTQYF.

The CDR3 DNA sequence: TGTGCCAGCAGTGAATATGAGGGGTTAGAAAAAAAACTGTTTTTT. This encodes CASSEYEGLEKKLFF. The genes are TRBV6-1 and TRBJ1-4, with a weak D call TRBD1 (5 bases). The CDR3 has 15 amino acids. CDR1 is MNHNS and CDR2 is SASEGT in the germline V gene. The V end lost 2 bases, the J end lost 9 bases, and 16 bases lay between the germline ends.

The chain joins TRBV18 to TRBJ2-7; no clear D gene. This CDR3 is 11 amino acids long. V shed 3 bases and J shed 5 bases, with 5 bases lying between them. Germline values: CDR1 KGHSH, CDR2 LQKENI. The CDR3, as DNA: TGTGCCAGCTCACCGGGCGACGAGCAGTACTTC. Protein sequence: CASSPGDEQYF. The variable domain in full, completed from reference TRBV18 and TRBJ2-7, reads NAGVMQNPRHLVRRRGQEARLRCSPMKGHSHVYWYRQLPEEGLKFMVYLQKENIIDESGMPKERFSAEFPKEGPSILRIQQVVRGDSAAYFCASSPGDEQYFGPGTRLTVT.

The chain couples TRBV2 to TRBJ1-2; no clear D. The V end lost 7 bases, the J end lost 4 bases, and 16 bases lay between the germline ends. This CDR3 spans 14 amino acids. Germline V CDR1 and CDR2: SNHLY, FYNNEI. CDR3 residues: CASKRVVGGYGYTF. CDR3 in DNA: TGTGCCAGCAAGAGGGTAGTGGGTGGCTATGGCTACACCTTC.

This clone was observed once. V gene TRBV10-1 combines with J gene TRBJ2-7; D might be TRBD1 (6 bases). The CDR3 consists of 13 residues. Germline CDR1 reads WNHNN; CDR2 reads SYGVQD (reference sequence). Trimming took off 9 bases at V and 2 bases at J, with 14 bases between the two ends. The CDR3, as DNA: TGCGCCAGTTTAACGACAGGCACCTACGAGCAGTACTTC. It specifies CASLTTGTYEQYF.

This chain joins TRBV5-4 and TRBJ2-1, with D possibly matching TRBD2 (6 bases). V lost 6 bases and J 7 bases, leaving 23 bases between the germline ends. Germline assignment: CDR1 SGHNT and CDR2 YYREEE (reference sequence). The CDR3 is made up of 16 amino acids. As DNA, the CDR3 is TGTGCCAGCACCCATGGGGGGACTGGCGGGGTAAATGAGCAGTTCTTC. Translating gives CASTHGGTGGVNEQFF.

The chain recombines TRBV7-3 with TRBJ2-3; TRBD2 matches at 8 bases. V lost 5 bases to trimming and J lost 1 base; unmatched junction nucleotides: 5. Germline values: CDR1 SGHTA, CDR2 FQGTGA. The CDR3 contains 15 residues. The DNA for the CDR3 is TGTGCCAGCAGCAAGACGGGACTAGGCACAGATACGCAGTATTTT. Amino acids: CASSKTGLGTDTQYF.

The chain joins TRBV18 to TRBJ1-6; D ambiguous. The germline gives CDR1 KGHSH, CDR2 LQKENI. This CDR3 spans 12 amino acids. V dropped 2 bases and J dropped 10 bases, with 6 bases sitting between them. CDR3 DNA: TGTGCCAGCTCACCAGAGGGATCACCCCTCCACTTT. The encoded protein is CASSPEGSPLHF.

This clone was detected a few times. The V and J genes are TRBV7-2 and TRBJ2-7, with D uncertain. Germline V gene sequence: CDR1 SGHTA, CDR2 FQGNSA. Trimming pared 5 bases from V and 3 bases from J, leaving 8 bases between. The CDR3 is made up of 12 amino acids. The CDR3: CASSGAGYEQYF. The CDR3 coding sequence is TGTGCCAGCAGCGGAGCCGGCTACGAGCAGTACTTC.

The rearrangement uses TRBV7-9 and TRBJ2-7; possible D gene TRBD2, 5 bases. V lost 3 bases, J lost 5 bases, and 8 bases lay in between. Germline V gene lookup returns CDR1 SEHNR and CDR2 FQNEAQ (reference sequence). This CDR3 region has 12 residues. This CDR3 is CASSFPGNEQYF. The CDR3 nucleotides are TGTGCCAGCAGCTTTCCGGGGAACGAGCAGTACTTC. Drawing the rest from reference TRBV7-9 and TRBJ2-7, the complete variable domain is DTGVSQNPRHKITKRGQNVTFRCDPISEHNRLYWYRQTLGQGPEFLTYFQNEAQLEKSRLLSDRFSAERPKGSFSTLEIQRTEQGDSAMYLCASSFPGNEQYFGPGTRLTVT.

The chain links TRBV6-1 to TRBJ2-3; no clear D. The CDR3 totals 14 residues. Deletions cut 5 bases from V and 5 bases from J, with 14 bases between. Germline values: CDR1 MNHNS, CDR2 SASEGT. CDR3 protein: CASSSRVLVDTQYF. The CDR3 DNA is TGTGCCAGCAGTTCCCGGGTCCTGGTAGATACGCAGTATTTT.

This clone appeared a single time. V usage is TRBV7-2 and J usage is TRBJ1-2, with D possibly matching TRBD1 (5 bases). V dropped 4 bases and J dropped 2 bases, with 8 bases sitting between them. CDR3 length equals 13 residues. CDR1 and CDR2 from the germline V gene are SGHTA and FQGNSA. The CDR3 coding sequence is TGTGCCAGCAGCTCGGGACGGAACTATGGCTACACCTTC. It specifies CASSSGRNYGYTF. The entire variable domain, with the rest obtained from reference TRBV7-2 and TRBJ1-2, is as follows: GAGVSQSPSNKVTEKGKDVELRCDPISGHTALYWYRQSLGQGLEFLIYFQGNSAPDKSGLPSDRFSAERTGGSVSTLTIQRTQQEDSAVYLCASSSGRNYGYTFGSGTRLTVV.

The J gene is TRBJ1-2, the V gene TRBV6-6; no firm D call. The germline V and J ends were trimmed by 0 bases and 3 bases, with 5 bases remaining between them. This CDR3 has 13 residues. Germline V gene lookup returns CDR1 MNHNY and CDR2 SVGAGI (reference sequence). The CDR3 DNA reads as TGTGCCAGCAGTTACTCACGGCACTATGGCTACACCTTC. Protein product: CASSYSRHYGYTF.

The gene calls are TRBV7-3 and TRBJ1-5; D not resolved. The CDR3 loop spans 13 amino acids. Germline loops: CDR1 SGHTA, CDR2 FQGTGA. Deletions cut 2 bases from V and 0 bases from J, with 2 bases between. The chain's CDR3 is CASSLHSNQPQHF. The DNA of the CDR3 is TGTGCCAGCAGCTTACATAGCAATCAGCCCCAGCATTTT.

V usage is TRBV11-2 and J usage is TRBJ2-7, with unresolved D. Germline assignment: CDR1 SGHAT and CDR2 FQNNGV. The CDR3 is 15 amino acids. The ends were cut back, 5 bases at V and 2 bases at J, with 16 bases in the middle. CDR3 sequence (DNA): TGTGCCAGCAGCCCCATTTTTCTTCAAGCCTACGAGCAGTACTTC. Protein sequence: CASSPIFLQAYEQYF. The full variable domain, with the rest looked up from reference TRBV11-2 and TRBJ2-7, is EAGVAQSPRYKIIEKRQSVAFWCNPISGHATLYWYQQILGQGPKLLIQFQNNGVVDDSQLPKDRFSAERLKGVDSTLKIQPAKLEDSAVYLCASSPIFLQAYEQYFGPGTRLTVT.

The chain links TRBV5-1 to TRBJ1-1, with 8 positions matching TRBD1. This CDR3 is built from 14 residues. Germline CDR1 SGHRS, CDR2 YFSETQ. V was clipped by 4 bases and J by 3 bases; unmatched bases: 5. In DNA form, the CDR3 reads TGCGCCAGCAGCCTGACAGGGGAATACACTGAAGCTTTCTTT. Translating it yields CASSLTGEYTEAFF.

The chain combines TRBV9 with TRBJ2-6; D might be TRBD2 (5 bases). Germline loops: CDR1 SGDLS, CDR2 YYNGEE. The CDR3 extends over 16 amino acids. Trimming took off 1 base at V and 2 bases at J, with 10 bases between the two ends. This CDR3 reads CASSVKRVPGANVLTF. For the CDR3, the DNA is TGTGCCAGCAGCGTAAAGAGGGTGCCTGGGGCCAACGTCCTGACTTTC. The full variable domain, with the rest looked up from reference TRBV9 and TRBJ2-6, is DSGVTQTPKHLITATGQRVTLRCSPRSGDLSVYWYQQSLDQGLQFLIQYYNGEERAKGNILERFSAQQFPDLHSELNLSSLELGDSALYFCASSVKRVPGANVLTFGAGSRLTVL.

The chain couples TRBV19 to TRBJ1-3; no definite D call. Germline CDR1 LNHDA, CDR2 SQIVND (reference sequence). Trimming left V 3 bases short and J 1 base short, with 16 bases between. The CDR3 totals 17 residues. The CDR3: CASSIAVLSHSGNTIYF. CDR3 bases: TGTGCCAGTAGTATCGCCGTTTTGTCACATTCTGGAAACACCATATATTTT.